This TCR beta chain is drawn from a study of blood T cell repertoires in COVID-19. Using immunoSEQ multiplex PCR, the repertoire was profiled, and TCRdb retains in-frame clones only, with some absent. The sample comprises approximately 250,000 clones, 88% of which are singletons, and over 2% rests with the top ten. V shed 4 bases and J shed 2 bases, with 3 bases lying between them. From germline, CDR1 is SNHLY and CDR2 FYNNEI. The CDR3 spans 11 residues. The study assigned cohorts using participant-reported clinical history. This clone was counted only a few times. The J gene is TRBJ2-7, the V gene TRBV2; no clear D gene. The receptor's source is a woman aged 40 to 50 with acute COVID-19. Sequenced sample: PBMCs or T cells enriched from blood (not recorded which). The CDR3: CASSGAYEQYV. The CDR3 DNA reads TGTGCCAGCAGTGGAGCCTACGAGCAGTACGTC.